The T cell receptor (beta chain) under discussion was sequenced for a study of T-cell reconstitution after alpha-beta-depleted transplantation in children. J lost 11 bases, V lost 5 bases, and 17 bases had no gene match. The CDR3 is 17 residues long. Germline V lookup: CDR1 SGHAT, CDR2 FQNNGV. Unique molecular identifiers were used to barcode this TCRbeta library. One entry per CDR3 protein results from TCRdb running MiXCR on the PCR reads. The sample includes 450,000 to 500,000 distinct CDR3 sequences, around an eighth of them seen just once. Only a few counts were recorded for this clonotype. The TCR was taken from a human donor who donated a stem cell graft to a child with combined immunodeficiency. The chain joins TRBV11-2 to TRBJ1-6, with 8 bases lining up with TRBD1. This material consisted of PBMCs from the stem cell graft donor, taken from the stem cell graft. The CDR3 DNA follows: TGTGCCAGCAGCCCGTGGGACAGGCAATCGGTGGATGCACCCCTCCACTTT. Protein product: CASSPWDRQSVDAPLHF.